This is a list of T cell receptor beta chains from one sample in a study of regulatory T cells in long-lasting Graves disease. TCRdb re-analysed the multiplex PCR reads in MiXCR, keeping a single row per CDR3 protein. The table includes roughly 400,000 distinct CDR3 sequences, 15% detected once. These data were also reused for a study on T cells in Graves' hyperthyroidism and ophthalmopathy.

The input for sequencing was peripheral blood mononuclear cells (PBMCs), taken at new diagnosis, from a patient treated with antithyroid drugs. These receptors all stem from a woman aged 40-49 years with Graves disease. CDR3s include the opening cysteine and the closing phenylalanine or tryptophan. Each record gives: clone size, V gene, D gene, J gene, CDR3 protein, CDR3 DNA. The D gene is left open where the match is weak. Clone size, where shown, is once, few, many, or a class for clones that have expanded.

>.|TRBV10-3|.|TRBJ2-7
CTISRDTAYEQYF
TGTACCATCAGCCGGGACACCGCCTACGAGCAGTACTTC
>few|TRBV5-8|.|TRBJ1-5
CASSLERAGQPQHF
TGTGCCAGTAGCTTAGAGAGGGCCGGTCAGCCCCAGCATTTT
>.|TRBV15|TRBD2|TRBJ2-7
CATSRGTRRNYEQYF
TGTGCCACCAGCCGCGGGACTAGGAGAAACTACGAGCAGTACTTC
>.|TRBV11-3|.|TRBJ2-1
CASRPPNYNEQFF
TGTGCCAGCAGACCTCCTAACTACAATGAGCAGTTCTTC
>many|TRBV2|.|TRBJ2-1
CASGNLVGEQFF
TGTGCCAGCGGGAACTTAGTCGGTGAGCAGTTCTTC
>few|TRBV13|TRBD2|TRBJ2-7
CASSLRERWGGTSSYEQYF
TGTGCCAGCAGCTTACGGGAGCGGTGGGGAGGGACTAGCTCCTACGAGCAGTACTTC
>.|TRBV24-1|.|TRBJ1-5
CATSEGLLNQPQHF
TGTGCCACCAGTGAAGGACTGCTCAATCAGCCCCAGCATTTT
>many|TRBV2|TRBD2|TRBJ2-7
CASSEASGRVGEQYF
TGTGCCAGCAGTGAAGCGAGCGGGAGGGTCGGCGAGCAGTACTTC
>many|TRBV7-3|.|TRBJ2-6
CASSATSGVSGANVLTF
TGTGCCAGCAGCGCTACTTCGGGAGTCTCTGGGGCCAACGTCCTGACTTTC
>many|TRBV28|TRBD1|TRBJ1-2
CASSFGTGVRYGYTF
TGTGCCAGCAGTTTCGGGACAGGGGTTCGCTATGGCTACACCTTC
>many|TRBV30|.|TRBJ2-3
CAWSKGDTDTQYF
TGTGCCTGGAGTAAAGGCGACACAGATACGCAGTATTTT
>many|TRBV6-2/TRBV6-3|TRBD2|TRBJ2-7
CASSPTAGTSGFLEQYF
TGTGCCAGCAGTCCTACAGCAGGGACTAGCGGATTTCTCGAGCAGTACTTC
>many|TRBV2|TRBD2|TRBJ2-1
CASRWTSGGTYNEQFF
TGTGCCAGCAGGTGGACTAGCGGGGGAACCTACAATGAGCAGTTCTTC
>many|TRBV7-9|.|TRBJ1-2
CASSPPDGLNYGYTF
TGTGCCAGCAGCCCCCCGGACGGACTTAACTATGGCTACACCTTC
>many|TRBV6-1|.|TRBJ2-1
CASKDRGVAGGPDNEQFF
TGTGCCAGCAAAGACAGGGGGGTGGCGGGAGGGCCCGACAATGAGCAGTTCTTC
>.|TRBV28|.|TRBJ1-2
CASSLGSRPRTGYTF
TGTGCCAGCAGTTTAGGATCGCGACCCCGAACGGGCTACACCTTC
>.|TRBV28|TRBD1|TRBJ1-1
CASMGGRGITEAFF
TGTGCCAGCATGGGGGGCAGGGGGATCACTGAAGCTTTCTTT
>.|TRBV19|TRBD1|TRBJ1-1
CASSISTGGWSEAFF
TGTGCCAGTAGTATCAGTACAGGGGGCTGGTCTGAAGCTTTCTTT
>many|TRBV3-1|TRBD1|TRBJ2-1
CASTDGTGSYNEQFF
TGTGCCAGCACAGACGGGACAGGCTCCTACAATGAGCAGTTCTTC
>few|TRBV10-3|.|TRBJ1-2
CAISESAGDYGYTF
TGTGCCATCAGTGAGTCCGCAGGGGACTATGGCTACACCTTC
>many|TRBV12-3/TRBV12-4|.|TRBJ1-5
CASSVGHSNQPQHF
TGTGCCAGCAGCGTCGGGCATAGCAATCAGCCCCAGCATTTT
>few|TRBV11-3|.|TRBJ2-2
CASRQTWTLVGTGELFF
TGTGCCAGCAGACAGACCTGGACGTTAGTCGGCACCGGGGAGCTGTTTTTT
>many|TRBV2|.|TRBJ2-7
CASRTLTGTYEQYF
TGTGCCAGCAGGACACTCACTGGTACCTACGAGCAGTACTTC
>many|TRBV2|TRBD2|TRBJ2-1
CASKPGLGPRNEQFF
TGTGCCAGTAAACCGGGACTAGGTCCTAGGAATGAGCAGTTCTTC
>.|TRBV24-1|.|TRBJ1-5
CATSGVVSNQPQHF
TGTGCCACCAGTGGAGTAGTTAGCAATCAGCCCCAGCATTTT
>many|TRBV2|TRBD1|TRBJ2-1
CASSDSTGGYNEQFF
TGTGCCAGCAGCGACTCGACAGGGGGGTACAATGAGCAGTTCTTC
>many|TRBV12-3/TRBV12-4|.|TRBJ2-3
CASSLGRATDTQYF
TGTGCCAGCAGTTTAGGGCGGGCCACAGATACGCAGTATTTT
>few|TRBV10-2|TRBD2|TRBJ2-1
CASSESAGGPGLEQFF
TGCGCCAGCAGTGAATCAGCGGGAGGGCCGGGATTGGAGCAGTTCTTC
>.|TRBV20-1|TRBD2|TRBJ2-2
CSARGLATNTGELFF
TGCAGTGCTAGGGGACTAGCGACAAACACCGGGGAGCTGTTTTTT
>many|TRBV7-9|.|TRBJ2-7
CASSSPTGRSYAEQYF
TGTGCCAGCAGCTCTCCCACAGGGAGAAGTTATGCCGAGCAGTACTTC
>few|TRBV7-9|.|TRBJ2-3
CASSLANAGTDTQYF
TGTGCCAGCAGCTTAGCCAACGCTGGCACAGATACGCAGTATTTT
>many|TRBV12-3/TRBV12-4|.|TRBJ1-1
CASSSTGTGTTEAFF
TGTGCCAGCAGTTCAACAGGGACCGGGACCACTGAAGCTTTCTTT
>.|TRBV7-2|TRBD2|TRBJ2-3
CASTLGASGSTDTQYF
TGTGCCAGCACCCTAGGGGCTAGCGGTAGCACAGATACGCAGTATTTT
>many|TRBV28|.|TRBJ2-1
CASRRRTTDYNEQFF
TGTGCCAGCAGACGTCGGACTACCGACTACAATGAGCAGTTCTTC
>many|TRBV5-6|TRBD2|TRBJ2-3
CASSLKLAGITDTQYF
TGTGCCAGCAGCTTGAAACTAGCGGGAATCACAGATACGCAGTATTTT
>many|TRBV7-9|.|TRBJ2-1
CASSSEDRALTLFVPDEQFF
TGTGCCAGCAGCTCAGAGGACCGGGCCCTAACCCTATTTGTTCCTGATGAGCAGTTCTTC
>many|TRBV11-2|.|TRBJ1-2
CASSFQALGYGYTF
TGTGCCAGCAGCTTCCAGGCACTGGGCTATGGCTACACCTTC